The 2 T cell receptor beta chains in this list originate from one sample, sequenced in a study of blood T cell repertoires in COVID-19. Repertoires were generated with immunoSEQ multiplex PCR, while TCRdb's copy carries only in-frame clones and drops some. The sample shows about 180,000 clones, nearly 80% of them seen only once. The sequenced sample was peripheral blood. These receptors came from a woman in her seventies with acute or convalescent COVID-19.

This chain links TRBV5-1 with TRBJ2-7, with unresolved D. This CDR3 is 14 amino acids long. Germline CDR1 and CDR2: SGHRS and YFSETQ. V was cut by 0 bases and J by 6 bases, with 13 bases left in between. CDR3 amino acids: CASSLDRYLGEQYF. The CDR3, as DNA: TGCGCCAGCAGCTTGGATCGGTACCTAGGCGAGCAGTACTTC.

The V call is TRBV12-5, the J call TRBJ2-3; D is unresolved. V lost 2 bases and J 2 bases, leaving 14 bases between the germline ends. This CDR3 is built from 16 residues. Germline CDR1 LGHNT, CDR2 FRNRAP. The CDR3: CASGLHFDHSTDTQYF. DNA for the CDR3: TGTGCTAGTGGTTTGCATTTCGATCACTCCACAGATACGCAGTATTTT.